This TCR beta chain was profiled in a study of blood T cell repertoires in COVID-19. Study background: Samples taken during acute and convalescent COVID-19 were collected in the United States, Italy and Spain. Sources were T cells, B-cell-depleted T cells, or PBMCs; the material itself was cDNA or gDNA.

Here immunoSEQ multiplex PCR was the method, and the copy in TCRdb shows in-frame clones only, minus some. The table has about 84,000 clones, around 82% seen once. Germline V gene sequence: CDR1 MNHEY, CDR2 SVGEGT. Trimming took 2 bases from V and 6 from J, leaving 11 bases between them. The CDR3 runs to 13 residues. This clone is a singleton in its sample. The TCR comes from a man of 80 years or more with active or convalescent COVID-19. Sequences were obtained from peripheral blood. This chain connects TRBV6-2 or TRBV6-3 to TRBJ2-7; D is possibly TRBD1 (5 bases). CDR3: CASSYIQGGEQYF. The CDR3 DNA follows: TGTGCCAGCAGTTACATTCAGGGTGGCGAGCAGTACTTC.